Each of the 24 T cell receptor beta chains below was sequenced from the same sample in a study. One entry per CDR3 protein, called by TCRdb with MiXCR from the 5' RACE reads. The table includes 32,000 or so distinct CDR3 sequences, 20% to 30% detected once. The sorted Tregs were CD4+CD25+CD127-/low cells. Sequenced sample: tumor-infiltrating Tregs sorted from the breast tumor. The origin of the receptors is a female donor with breast cancer.

This clonotype was seen at least ten times. The chain has TRBV20-1 and TRBJ1-3; D is unclear. V was clipped by 3 bases and J by 8 bases, with 17 bases between them. Germline CDR1 is DFQATT and CDR2 is SNEGSKA (reference sequence). The length of the CDR3 is 14 residues. The CDR3 DNA reads as TGCAGTGCTAGTCGCAGCTGGTCTTGGGACACCATATATTTT. Protein product: CSASRSWSWDTIYF.

The rearrangement joins TRBV27 to TRBJ2-1, with unresolved D. The V gene lost 0 bases and the J gene lost 7 bases, with 7 bases spanning the gap. Germline values: CDR1 MNHEY, CDR2 SMNVEV (reference sequence). The CDR3 covers 13 residues. The DNA of the CDR3 is TGTGCCAGCAGTTTATCCCTATATAATGAGCAGTTCTTC. This codes for CASSLSLYNEQFF.

This clonotype was recorded at least ten times. V gene TRBV20-1 combines with J gene TRBJ1-5; D is uncertain. Trimming stripped 1 base from V and 5 bases from J, with 6 bases between. Germline assignment: CDR1 DFQATT and CDR2 SNEGSKA (reference sequence). The CDR3 length is 12 residues. The CDR3, as DNA: TGCAGTGCTAGAGTGGTTTATCAGCCCCAGCATTTT. It translates to CSARVVYQPQHF.

In its sample, this clonotype was seen many times. The CDR3 sequence: CASSFRASGRLEQFF. The CDR3 nucleotides are TGTGCCAGCAGTTTTAGGGCTAGCGGGAGATTGGAGCAGTTCTTC. The chain uses TRBV7-2 and TRBJ2-1; 10 bases are shared with TRBD2. V lost 6 bases and J lost 10; bases outside the gene matches: 12. The CDR3 spans 15 residues. CDR1 is SGHTA, CDR2 FQGNSA, per germline.

Many counts were recorded for this clonotype. J is TRBJ1-5 and V is TRBV12-3 or TRBV12-4, with unresolved D. V was clipped by 2 bases and J by 6 bases, with 8 bases between them. This CDR3 has 13 residues. CDR3 coding DNA: TGTGCCAGCAGTTTATCCGGCAGTCAGCCCCAGCATTTT. This encodes CASSLSGSQPQHF.

This clonotype was counted ten times or more. This chain joins TRBV7-9 and TRBJ1-1; D is uncertain. V lost 7 bases, J lost 1 base, and 7 bases lay in between. Germline loops: CDR1 SEHNR, CDR2 FQNEAQ (reference sequence). The CDR3 sequence is 12 residues long. As DNA, the CDR3 is TGTGCCAGCACCTTTGGGAACACTGAAGCTTTCTTT. Translation: CASTFGNTEAFF.

As to this clonotype: This may be a read error, as it is one base from a much larger clone. Lacking the conserved final phenylalanine or tryptophan, this CDR3 likely reflects a read error. The chain links TRBV9 to TRBJ1-2, with TRBD1 matching 9 bases. J gave up 4 bases and V 6 bases, and 4 bases lay outside the gene matches. The germline V gene has CDR1 SGDLS and CDR2 YYNGEE. The CDR3 length is 13 residues. CDR3 loop: CASTLGQGYGYTS. CDR3 DNA: TGTGCCAGCACCCTGGGACAGGGCTATGGCTACACCTCC.

This clonotype has a count of ten or more. This chain connects TRBV2 to TRBJ1-6; no reliable D call. The CDR3 runs 12 residues. From germline, CDR1 is SNHLY and CDR2 FYNNEI. The V gene lost 6 bases and the J gene lost 9 bases, with 9 bases spanning the gap. CDR3 region: CASRSESSPLHF. The CDR3 DNA reads TGTGCCAGCAGGTCCGAGAGTTCACCCCTCCACTTT.

A word on this clonotype: Possible read error: a much larger clone is one base away. The chain couples TRBV4-1 to TRBJ2-7; D uncertain. This CDR3 spans 14 amino acids. Trimming left V 3 bases short and J 0 bases short, with 9 bases between. Germline values: CDR1 MGHRA, CDR2 YSYEKL. CDR3 DNA: TGCGCCAGCAGCCATAATACGGGCTCCTACGAGCAGTACTTC. Its protein product is CASSHNTGSYEQYF.

This clonotype was observed many times. The chain combines TRBV7-9 with TRBJ1-1, with a possible D match to TRBD1 (5 bases). Germline values: CDR1 SEHNR, CDR2 FQNEAQ (reference sequence). The CDR3 consists of 13 residues. V lost 2 bases and J lost 7, with 11 bases in between. CDR3 coding DNA: TGTGCCAGCAGCTTATCAGGGAGGGGTGAAGCTTTCTTT. Protein product: CASSLSGRGEAFF.

The sample holds a few counts of this clonotype. The CDR3 coding sequence is TGCGCCAGCAGTGAAGGAGTAGCGGGCGCACGCCATGAGCAGTTCTTC. Amino acid sequence: CASSEGVAGARHEQFF. The V and J genes are TRBV10-2 and TRBJ2-1; the match to TRBD2 covers 7 bases. Per the germline V gene, CDR1 is WSHSY and CDR2 is SAAADI. CDR3 size: 16 residues. V lost 3 bases to trimming and J lost 8 bases; unmatched junction nucleotides: 13.

Remarks on this clonotype: The CDR3 does not end in the conserved phenylalanine or tryptophan, so this is likely a read error. The chain employs TRBV7-2 and TRBJ2-1; 14 nucleotides align to TRBD2. Germline CDR1 reads SGHTA; CDR2 reads FQGNSA. The CDR3 totals 15 residues. V gave up 1 base and J gave up 10 bases; unmatched junction bases: 3. The CDR3 here is CASSLGLAGGGEQFL. CDR3 in DNA: TGTGCCAGCAGCTTAGGACTAGCGGGAGGGGGGGAGCAGTTCCTC.

This clonotype was picked up many times. The rearrangement joins TRBV6-1 to TRBJ2-5; TRBD1 matches at 8 bases. This CDR3 region has 13 residues. J lost 4 bases, V lost 6 bases, and 4 bases had no gene match. Germline V lookup: CDR1 MNHNS, CDR2 SASEGT. CDR3 region: CASSRGLGETQYF. The CDR3 DNA follows: TGTGCCAGCAGCAGGGGGCTTGGAGAGACCCAGTACTTC.

Notes on this clonotype: This sequence may be a read error, since a much larger clone differs from it by one base. This chain links TRBV12-3 or TRBV12-4 with TRBJ1-4, with D perhaps matching TRBD1 (5 bases). The CDR3 is 14 amino acids. Trimming left V 5 bases short and J 0 bases short, with 7 bases between. The CDR3 DNA is TGTGCCAGCAGTCAGACAGCAACTAATGAAAAACTGTTTTTT. Encoded protein: CASSQTATNEKLFF.

This clonotype was seen a handful of times. A read error may produce the germline difference seen at one junction end. This sequence joins TRBV3-1 and TRBJ2-1; D perhaps matches TRBD1 (5 bases). CDR3 length equals 16 residues. The germline CDR1 and CDR2 sequences are LGHDT and YNNKEL (reference sequence). The CDR3, as DNA: TGTGCCAGCAGTCAAGGGGCAGCAGGGTTCTACAATGAGCAGTTCTTC. Translation gives CASSQGAAGFYNEQFF.

About this clonotype: Relative to the germline gene, one junction end is altered; a read error may explain this. This chain uses TRBV14 with TRBJ1-1, with D unresolved. Germline V gives CDR1 SGHDN, CDR2 FVKESK. This CDR3 comprises 15 residues. CDR3 sequence reads: CASSPYLRVKTEVFF. Here the CDR3 DNA reads TGTGCCAGCAGCCCCTACCTGAGGGTCAAAACTGAAGTTTTCTTT. Filled out from reference TRBV14 and TRBJ1-1, the complete variable domain reads EAGVTQFPSHSVIEKGQTVTLRCDPISGHDNLYWYRRVMGKEIKFLLHFVKESKQDESGMPNNRFLAERTGGTYSTLKVQPAELEDSGVYFCASSPYLRVKTEVFFGQGTRLTVV.

This clonotype qualifies as medium-sized (0.01 to 0.1%). The chain is built from TRBV7-3 and TRBJ2-1, with 12 positions matching TRBD1. There are 16 residues in the CDR3. V shed 4 bases, J shed 8 bases, and the junction held 9 bases outside the gene matches. Germline loops: CDR1 SGHTA, CDR2 FQGTGA. The CDR3 is CASSSQGTGGWDEQFF. As DNA, the CDR3 is TGTGCCAGCAGCTCGCAGGGGACAGGGGGCTGGGATGAGCAGTTCTTC. Filled out from reference TRBV7-3 and TRBJ2-1, the complete variable domain reads GAGVSQTPSNKVTEKGKYVELRCDPISGHTALYWYRQSLGQGPEFLIYFQGTGAADDSGLPNDRFFAVRPEGSVSTLKIQRTERGDSAVYLCASSSQGTGGWDEQFFGPGTRLTVL.

The genes are TRBV20-1 and TRBJ1-3, with TRBD1 as a possible D gene (6 bases). Per germline, CDR1 DFQATT and CDR2 SNEGSKA (reference sequence). Trimming cost V 6 bases and J 0 bases, with 6 bases left between them. The CDR3 contains 12 residues. The CDR3 DNA follows: TGCAGTGCAGGGGGCTCTGGAAACACCATATATTTT. Translating it yields CSAGGSGNTIYF.

This clonotype has ten or more counts. The CDR3 DNA sequence: TGTGCCAGCAGTTACGGCCAACAGGAAAAACTGTTTTTT. It codes for CASSYGQQEKLFF. The V call is TRBV6-5, the J call TRBJ1-4; D not resolved. The CDR3 length is 13 residues. Trimming shortened V by 2 bases and J by 8 bases, and 9 bases separated the two germline ends. CDR1 and CDR2 from the germline V gene are MNHEY and SVGAGI.

The chain couples TRBV18 to TRBJ1-1; D uncertain. The CDR3 spans 15 residues. Germline V gene data show CDR1 as KGHSH and CDR2 as LQKENI. Trimming took 1 base from V and 4 from J, leaving 13 bases between them. CDR3: CASSPQVPRTTEAFF. CDR3 in DNA: TGTGCCAGCTCACCACAAGTCCCCCGTACCACTGAAGCTTTCTTT.

J is TRBJ2-1 and V is TRBV5-1; 11 nucleotides align to TRBD2. The CDR3 is 15 amino acids. The V segment lost 4 bases and the J segment 9 bases; nucleotides outside the gene matches: 9. The germline CDR1 and CDR2 sequences are SGHRS and YFSETQ. CDR3 sequence (DNA): TGCGCCAGCAGCCCGCTAGCGGGAGGCCTTGGTGAGCAGTTCTTC. Translation: CASSPLAGGLGEQFF.

In regard to this clonotype: Being one base from a much bigger clone, this may be a read error. V is TRBV6-5 and J is TRBJ1-5; D may be TRBD1 (5 bases). The CDR3 is 13 residues long. The V gene's germline CDR1 is MNHEY and CDR2 SVGAGI. V was cut by 4 bases and J by 5 bases, with 9 bases left in between. CDR3 amino acids: CASSWDGYQPQHF. The CDR3 bases are TGTGCCAGCAGTTGGGACGGGTATCAGCCCCAGCATTTT.

The table lists this clonotype with a few counts. A much larger clonotype is one base distant, so this may be a read error. CDR3 protein: CAGASDRVVGQPQHF. Written as DNA, the CDR3 is TGTGCCGGCGCCTCAGACAGGGTAGTAGGTCAGCCCCAGCATTTT. The rearrangement uses TRBV6-1 and TRBJ1-5; 7 nucleotides match TRBD1. Germline assignment: CDR1 MNHNS and CDR2 SASEGT. Trimming at V came to 11 bases and at J to 6 bases, leaving 16 bases not matched to a gene. The CDR3 loop spans 15 amino acids.

This chain joins TRBV24-1 and TRBJ2-1; 8 bases agree with TRBD2. CDR3 length equals 14 residues. Germline V gives CDR1 KGHDR, CDR2 SFDVKD. With V trimmed by 6 bases and J by 5 bases, 5 bases remained unmatched. Here the CDR3 reads CATSSLAGNNEQFF. The CDR3 region has the DNA TGTGCCACCAGTTCTCTAGCGGGTAACAATGAGCAGTTCTTC.